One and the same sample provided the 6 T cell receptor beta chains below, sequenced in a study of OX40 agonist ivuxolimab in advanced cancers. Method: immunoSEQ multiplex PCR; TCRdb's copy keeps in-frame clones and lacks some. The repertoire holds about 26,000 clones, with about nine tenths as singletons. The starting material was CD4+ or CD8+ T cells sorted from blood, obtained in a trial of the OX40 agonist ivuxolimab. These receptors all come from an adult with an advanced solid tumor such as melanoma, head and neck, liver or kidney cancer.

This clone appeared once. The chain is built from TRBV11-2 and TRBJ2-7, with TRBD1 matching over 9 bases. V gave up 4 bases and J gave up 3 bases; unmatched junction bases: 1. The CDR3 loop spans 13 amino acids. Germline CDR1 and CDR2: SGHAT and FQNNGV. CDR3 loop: CASSSDRGYEQYF. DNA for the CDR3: TGTGCCAGCAGCTCGGACAGGGGCTACGAGCAGTACTTC.

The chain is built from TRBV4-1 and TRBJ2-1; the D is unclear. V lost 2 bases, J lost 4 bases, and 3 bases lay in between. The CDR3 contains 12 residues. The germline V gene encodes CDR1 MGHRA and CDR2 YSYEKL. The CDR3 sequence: CASSQSYNEQFF. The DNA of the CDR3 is TGCGCCAGCAGCCAATCATACAATGAGCAGTTCTTC.

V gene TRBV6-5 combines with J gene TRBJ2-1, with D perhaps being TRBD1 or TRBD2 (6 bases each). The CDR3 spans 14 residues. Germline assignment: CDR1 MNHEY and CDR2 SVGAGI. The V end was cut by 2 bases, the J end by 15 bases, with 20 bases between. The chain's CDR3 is CASSYEGGARDLFF. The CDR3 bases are TGTGCCAGCAGTTACGAGGGGGGTGCGCGGGATCTGTTCTTC.

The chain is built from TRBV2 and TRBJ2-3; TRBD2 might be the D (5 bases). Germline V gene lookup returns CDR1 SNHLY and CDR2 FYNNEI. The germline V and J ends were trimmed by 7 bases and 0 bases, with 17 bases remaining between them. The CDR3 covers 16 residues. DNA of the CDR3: TGTGCCAGCACCACCCCGGAGGTGCCCAGCACAGATACGCAGTATTTT. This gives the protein CASTTPEVPSTDTQYF.

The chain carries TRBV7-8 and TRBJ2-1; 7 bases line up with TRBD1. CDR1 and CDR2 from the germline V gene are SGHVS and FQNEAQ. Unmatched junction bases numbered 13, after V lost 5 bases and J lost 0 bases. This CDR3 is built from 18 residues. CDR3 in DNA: TGTGCCAGCAGCGGGGTGGGGATACAGGGGAGCTCCTACAATGAGCAGTTCTTC. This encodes CASSGVGIQGSSYNEQFF.

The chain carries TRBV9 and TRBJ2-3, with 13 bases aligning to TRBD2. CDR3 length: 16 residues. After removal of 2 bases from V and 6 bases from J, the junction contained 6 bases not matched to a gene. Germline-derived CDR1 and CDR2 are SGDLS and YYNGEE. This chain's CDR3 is CASSVGGLAGMDTQYF. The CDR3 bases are TGTGCCAGCAGCGTGGGGGGACTAGCGGGAATGGATACGCAGTATTTT.